The present T cell receptor (beta chain) was sequenced within a study of T-cell reconstitution after alpha-beta-depleted transplantation in children. Study-wide findings and caveats: After one year, T-cell counts and TCRbeta diversity mostly came from new T cells. As was reported, about two months after transplant, alpha-beta T cells came from several hundred expanded graft clones.

Preparing the TCRbeta library involved the use of unique molecular identifiers. TCRdb redid the calling of the PCR reads with MiXCR, one entry per CDR3 protein. The table includes about 58,000 distinct CDR3 sequences, about 40% detected once. A word on this clonotype: The antigen is unknown.

Trimming cost V 0 bases and J 3 bases; bases outside gene matches: 9. This CDR3 has 19 residues. Germline CDR1 is SGHRS and CDR2 is YFSETQ. The origin of this receptor is a male patient younger than 18 who had a stem cell transplant for acute lymphoblastic leukemia, so the T cells may come from the graft donor. The specimen comprised PBMCs, mostly from graft donor cells, sampled 360 days after TCRalphabeta/CD19-depleted stem cell transplant. V is TRBV5-1 and J is TRBJ2-1; 13 nucleotides agree with TRBD2. The CDR3 spells CASSLGTGTSGNLYNEQFF. The CDR3 nucleotides are TGCGCCAGCAGCTTGGGTACCGGGACTAGCGGGAATCTCTACAATGAGCAGTTCTTC.